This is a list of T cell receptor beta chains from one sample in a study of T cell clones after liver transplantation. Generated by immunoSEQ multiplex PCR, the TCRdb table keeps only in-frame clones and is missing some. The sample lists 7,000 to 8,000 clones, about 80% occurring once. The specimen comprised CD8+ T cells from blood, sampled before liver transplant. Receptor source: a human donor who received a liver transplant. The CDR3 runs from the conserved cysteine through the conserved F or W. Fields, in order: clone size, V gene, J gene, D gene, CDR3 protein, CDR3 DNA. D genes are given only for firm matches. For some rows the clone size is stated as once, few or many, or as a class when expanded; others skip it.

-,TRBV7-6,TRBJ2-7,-,CASSLGTAYEQYF,TGTGCCAGCAGCCTGGGGACTGCCTACGAGCAGTACTTC
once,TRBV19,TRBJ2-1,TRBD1,CATHEGTGNHNEQFF,TGTGCCACGCACGAAGGGACAGGGAACCACAATGAGCAGTTCTTC
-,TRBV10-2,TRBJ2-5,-,CASEQGLGTQYF,TGCGCCAGCGAACAGGGTTTGGGGACCCAGTACTTC
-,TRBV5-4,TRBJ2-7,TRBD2,CASSSLGGGGWSYEQYF,TGTGCCAGCAGCTCCTTGGGGGGCGGGGGGTGGTCCTACGAGCAGTACTTC
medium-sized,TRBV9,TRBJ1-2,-,CASSVRSLGDGYTF,TGTGCCAGCAGCGTAAGAAGTTTAGGGGATGGCTACACCTTC
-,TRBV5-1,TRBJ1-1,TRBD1,CASSPWGNRGDEAFF,TGCGCCAGCAGCCCCTGGGGCAACAGGGGGGATGAAGCTTTCTTT
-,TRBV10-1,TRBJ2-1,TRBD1,CASSESGTGDNEQFF,TGCGCCAGCAGTGAGTCCGGGACAGGTGACAATGAGCAGTTCTTC
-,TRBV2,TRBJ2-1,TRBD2,CASTKPSGGVASNEQFF,TGTGCCAGCACCAAGCCTAGCGGGGGGGTAGCCTCCAATGAGCAGTTCTTC
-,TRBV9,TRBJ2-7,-,CASTPSRGGDEQYF,TGTGCCAGCACCCCATCGCGGGGCGGAGACGAGCAGTACTTC
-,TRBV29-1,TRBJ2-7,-,CSVALDGGYEQYF,TGCAGCGTTGCTCTGGACGGAGGCTACGAGCAGTACTTC
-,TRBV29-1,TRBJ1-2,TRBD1,CSVEPGQGNGYTF,TGCAGCGTTGAACCCGGACAGGGCAATGGCTACACCTTC
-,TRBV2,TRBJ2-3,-,CASSEEAGLDTQYF,TGTGCCAGCAGTGAAGAGGCAGGGCTAGATACGCAGTATTTT
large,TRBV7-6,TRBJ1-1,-,CASSLGGGRGTEAFF,TGTGCCAGCAGCTTAGGGGGGGGCAGGGGAACTGAAGCTTTCTTT
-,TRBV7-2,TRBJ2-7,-,CASSLLYEQYF,TGTGCCAGCAGCCTCCTTTACGAGCAGTACTTC
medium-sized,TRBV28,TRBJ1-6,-,CASSIQGPVHF,TGTGCCAGCAGTATACAGGGCCCGGTCCACTTT
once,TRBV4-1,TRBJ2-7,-,CASSQEASLYEQYF,TGCGCCAGCAGCCAAGAAGCGAGCCTCTACGAGCAGTACTTC
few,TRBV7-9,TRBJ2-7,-,CASSPETYEQYF,TGTGCCAGCAGCCCGGAGACCTACGAGCAGTACTTC
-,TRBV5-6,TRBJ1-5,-,CASSTGYDNQPQHF,TGTGCCAGCAGTACAGGATACGACAATCAGCCCCAGCATTTT
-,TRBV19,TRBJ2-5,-,CASSIADRTQETQYF,TGTGCCAGTAGTATAGCCGACAGGACCCAAGAGACCCAGTACTTC
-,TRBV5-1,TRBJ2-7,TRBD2,CASSGPGERGALWEQYF,TGCGCCAGCAGCGGACCCGGGGAGCGGGGGGCCCTGTGGGAGCAGTACTTC
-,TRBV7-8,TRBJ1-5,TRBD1,CASSPLQGGQPQHF,TGTGCCAGCAGCCCATTACAGGGGGGTCAGCCCCAGCATTTT
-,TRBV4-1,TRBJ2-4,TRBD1,CASSQGQGLDIQYF,TGCGCCAGCAGCCAGGGACAGGGGTTAGACATTCAGTACTTC
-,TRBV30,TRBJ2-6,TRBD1,CAWSARQGAGGANVLTF,TGTGCCTGGAGTGCTCGACAGGGGGCAGGAGGGGCCAACGTCCTGACTTTC